This T cell receptor (beta chain) was identified during a study of CD8 T cells in ankylosing spondylitis (dated by TCRdb to 2016 to 2017). For context, the study as a whole: T cell receptor beta repertoires were profiled in healthy donors and ankylosing spondylitis patients so that disease-linked TCR variants could be found. Samples of peripheral blood were taken, and for ankylosing spondylitis patients, synovial fluid was collected as well. The full study cohort was made up of approximately 24 ankylosing spondylitis patients and 108 healthy donors.

What the authors observed across the whole study: A TCR beta motif of seven or eight highly homologous amino acid variants appeared characteristic of blood from ankylosing spondylitis patients. According to the report, matched synovial fluid samples from ankylosing spondylitis patients were significantly enriched for the disease-linked clones. A CD8+ phenotype was shown by the disease-linked clones, which were found at relatively low frequencies in peripheral blood. Some motif variants were previously reported in synovial fluid and blood of reactive arthritis patients, suggesting common disease-initiation mechanisms.

Sequencing instrument: Illumina HiSeq 2500. TCR beta libraries were prepared by quantitative 5'-RACE with molecular barcodes. Per the original workflow: Disease-linked TCR variants were identified with a new computational method built on a probabilistic model of VDJ rearrangement. TCRdb ran its own pipeline on the public reads, namely fastp trimming at Q25 and MiXCR clone calling, and kept in-frame beta chains. Each CDR3 protein gets just one entry, which takes the most common genes and DNA from the rows behind it. TCRdb's processing, not the authors', yielded these V and J calls. For this sample there are hundreds of thousands of distinct CDR3 sequences; 12% appear just once. 0.45% to 0.6% of the sample comes from the top ten. There are a few counts of this clonotype. The clone's antigen remains unknown. Within one base of it there is no much larger clone, and no base qualities were kept. Based on the germline V gene, the CDR1 and CDR2 sequences are SQVTM and ANQGSEA. Spanning cysteine to phenylalanine, the CDR3 consists of 14 amino acids. The sequence is cut down to CDR3 DNA, 42 bases in frame from base 1. The junction shows trimming of 6 bases on V and 0 bases on J, plus 14 bases between the germline ends.

This sequence originates from a male donor with ankylosing spondylitis. The sequence is built from TRBV29-1 and TRBJ1-1; the D gene assignment is ambiguous. Sequences were obtained from blood, either unsorted or a sorted T cell fraction (not recorded which). The DNA reads as follows: TGCAGCGTCAGGACCACCGTAATGAACACTGAAGCTTTCTTT. It specifies CSVRTTVMNTEAFF.